Presented here are 31 T cell receptor beta chains from one specimen sequenced in a study of blood T cell repertoires in COVID-19. The assay was immunoSEQ multiplex PCR, and TCRdb's table has in-frame clones only and misses some. The table shows around 180,000 clones, with 81% occurring only once. The sequenced sample consisted of peripheral blood. The receptors derive from a woman of 80 years or more with COVID-19, enrolled during active disease.

The chain employs TRBV28 and TRBJ1-3, with D tentatively TRBD1 (5 bases). The CDR3 has 18 residues. V lost 7 bases, J lost 0 bases, and 22 bases lay in between. The germline gives CDR1 MDHEN, CDR2 SYDVKM. The CDR3 sequence is CASTGGSGFWSSGNTIYF. The CDR3 nucleotides are TGTGCCAGCACCGGTGGGTCAGGGTTCTGGAGCTCTGGAAACACCATATATTTT.

The genes are TRBV19 and TRBJ2-5; TRBD2 aligns across 8 bases. This CDR3 contains 14 residues. Trimming at V came to 6 bases and at J to 5 bases, leaving 8 bases not matched to a gene. Per the germline V gene, CDR1 is LNHDA and CDR2 is SQIVND (reference sequence). This chain's CDR3 is CASSKHRGGETQYF. The CDR3 DNA reads as TGTGCCAGTAGCAAACACCGGGGGGGGGAGACCCAGTACTTC.

The chain couples TRBV5-1 to TRBJ1-2; perhaps TRBD1 as D (5 bases). The CDR3 extends over 14 amino acids. V lost 5 bases, J lost 3 bases, and 14 bases lay in between. Germline-derived CDR1 and CDR2 are SGHRS and YFSETQ. The CDR3 nucleotides read TGCGCCAGCAGGACTCAGGGATCAGACTATGGCTACACCTTC. Protein product: CASRTQGSDYGYTF.

This clone was picked up one time. The rearrangement joins TRBV28 to TRBJ2-3, with 8 positions matching TRBD2. Trimming cost V 6 bases and J 4 bases; bases outside gene matches: 15. This CDR3 has 17 residues. Germline lookup yields CDR1 MDHEN and CDR2 SYDVKM. CDR3 in amino acids: CASRPLAPAGVADTQYF. For the CDR3, the DNA is TGTGCCAGCAGACCCCTTGCTCCAGCGGGAGTGGCAGATACGCAGTATTTT.

The gene calls are TRBV6-1 and TRBJ2-1; possible D gene TRBD2, 6 bases. Germline CDR1 MNHNS, CDR2 SASEGT. CDR3 size: 14 residues. Trimming stripped 0 bases from V and 8 bases from J, with 11 bases between. For the CDR3, the DNA is TGTGCCAGCAGTGAAGCACGGGGAGGCGATGAGCAGTTCTTC. Encoded protein: CASSEARGGDEQFF.

The chain combines TRBV7-9 with TRBJ1-6; D unclear. The CDR3 runs to 15 residues. V lost 2 bases and J 8 bases, leaving 13 bases between the germline ends. From germline, CDR1 is SEHNR and CDR2 FQNEAQ (reference sequence). CDR3 sequence: CASSLPQVEDSPLHF. DNA of the CDR3: TGTGCCAGCAGCTTACCGCAGGTGGAGGATTCACCCCTCCACTTT.

CDR3 nucleotides: TGCGCCAGCAGCTTGGAATGGAGCGGGAGTTCGGAGACCCAGTACTTC. Translated: CASSLEWSGSSETQYF. The V gene is TRBV5-1, the J gene TRBJ2-5; 8 bases line up with TRBD2. The CDR3 is 16 residues long. J gave up 5 bases and V 0 bases, and 9 bases lay outside the gene matches. Germline values: CDR1 SGHRS, CDR2 YFSETQ. Drawing the rest from reference TRBV5-1 and TRBJ2-5, the complete variable domain is KAGVTQTPRYLIKTRGQQVTLSCSPISGHRSVSWYQQTPGQGLQFLFEYFSETQRNKGNFPGRFSGRQFSNSRSEMNVSTLELGDSALYLCASSLEWSGSSETQYFGPGTRLLVL.

The rearrangement joins TRBV7-8 to TRBJ1-2; 9 positions agree with TRBD1. The CDR3 is 13 residues long. In germline, CDR1 is SGHVS, CDR2 FQNEAQ. Trimming removed 5 bases from V and 10 bases from J; junction bases left unmatched: 8. The CDR3 coding sequence is TGTGCCAGCAGCGGGACAGGGAGGGCTGTCTACACCTTC. Translation gives CASSGTGRAVYTF.

The rearrangement links TRBV3-1 (or the pseudogene TRBV3-2) to TRBJ2-3, with 10 bases that match TRBD2. The CDR3 runs to 17 residues. Losses at the gene ends were 5 bases for V and 2 bases for J; bases not matched to a gene: 10. The germline gives CDR1 LGHDT, CDR2 YNNKEL (reference sequence). DNA of the CDR3: TGTGCCAGCAGCTCCACCGGGACTAGCGTTTTCACAGATACGCAGTATTTT. This sequence encodes CASSSTGTSVFTDTQYF.

The V gene is TRBV7-9, the J gene TRBJ2-7; D perhaps matches TRBD1 (6 bases). In germline, CDR1 is SEHNR, CDR2 FQNEAQ (reference sequence). The V gene lost 5 bases and the J gene lost 3 bases, with 11 bases spanning the gap. This CDR3 is built from 13 residues. CDR3 in amino acids: CASSPDSFYEQYF. In DNA form, the CDR3 reads TGTGCCAGCAGCCCGGACAGTTTCTACGAGCAGTACTTC.

This chain joins TRBV20-1 and TRBJ2-2; D not certain. The CDR3 is 14 residues long. CDR1 and CDR2 (germline): DFQATT, SNEGSKA (reference sequence). The germline V and J ends were trimmed by 3 bases and 0 bases, with 8 bases remaining between them. The CDR3 bases are TGCAGTGCTAGTCGCGGCACGAACACCGGGGAGCTGTTTTTT. The encoded protein is CSASRGTNTGELFF.

The chain has TRBV19 and TRBJ2-7; D is perhaps TRBD1 (5 bases). The length of the CDR3 is 15 residues. Trimming removed 8 bases from V and 2 bases from J, with 19 bases in between. Germline V gives CDR1 LNHDA, CDR2 SQIVND (reference sequence). CDR3 nucleotide sequence: TGTGCCAGTTTACCCCAGGGTGGTGTGCCCTACGAGCAGTACTTC. This sequence encodes CASLPQGGVPYEQYF.

This chain links TRBV6-5 with TRBJ1-2; TRBD1 matches at 9 bases. This CDR3 has 13 residues. V dropped 6 bases and J dropped 13; count of bases not matched to a gene: 12. CDR1 is MNHEY, CDR2 SVGAGI, per germline. The CDR3 region has the DNA TGTGCCAGCAGGTCCTCCGGGACAGGGAACGGCACCTTC. Amino acids: CASRSSGTGNGTF.

This clone showed up many times. One end of the junction fails to match germline, which may point to a read error. The gene calls are TRBV10-3 and TRBJ1-1; D not resolved. The CDR3 is 12 amino acids. CDR1 ENHRY and CDR2 SYGVKD come from the germline V gene. CDR3 amino acids: CAIGDGGTEAFF. The CDR3 nucleotides read TGTGCCATCGGTGACGGTGGCACTGAAGCTTTCTTT.

The genes are TRBV28 and TRBJ2-1; possibly TRBD2 for D (5 bases). In germline, CDR1 is MDHEN, CDR2 SYDVKM. The V gene lost 3 bases and the J gene lost 5 bases, with 17 bases spanning the gap. There are 16 residues in the CDR3. The CDR3 DNA reads as TGTGCCAGCAGTTTCCCGATAGCGCACCTCAACAATGAGCAGTTCTTC. Residues: CASSFPIAHLNNEQFF.

This rearrangement joins TRBV25-1 to TRBJ1-6, with D unresolved. The germline V gene encodes CDR1 MGHDK and CDR2 SYGVNS. V lost 3 bases and J 10 bases, leaving 7 bases between the germline ends. The CDR3 is made up of 12 amino acids. The CDR3 nucleotides read TGTGCCAGCAGTGATCCACACTCACCCCTCCACTTT. Its translation is CASSDPHSPLHF.

This clone was found once. This chain links TRBV12-3 or TRBV12-4 with TRBJ2-3, with D uncertain. V was shortened by 6 bases and J by 0 bases, with 7 bases between the two germline ends. The CDR3 totals 13 residues. The CDR3 here is CASRTTSTDTQYF. Written as DNA, the CDR3 is TGTGCCAGCAGGACGACTAGCACAGATACGCAGTATTTT.

The V and J genes are TRBV10-3 and TRBJ2-3; TRBD2 matches at 13 bases. V shed 10 bases and J 1 base; nucleotides not matched to a gene: 14. Germline V CDR1 and CDR2: ENHRY, SYGVKD. The CDR3 contains 18 residues. CDR3 nucleotide sequence: TGTGCCACCCTACACACTAGCGGGGGGGCGCCCGGCACAGATACGCAGTATTTT. Amino acids: CATLHTSGGAPGTDTQYF.

V and J are TRBV7-3 and TRBJ2-1; 7 nucleotides align to TRBD2. Losses at the gene ends were 3 bases for V and 0 bases for J; bases not matched to a gene: 2. The CDR3 totals 15 residues. From germline, CDR1 is SGHTA and CDR2 FQGTGA. The chain's CDR3 is CASSFGGSSYNEQFF. The CDR3 bases are TGTGCCAGCAGCTTCGGGGGGAGCTCCTACAATGAGCAGTTCTTC.

The chain employs TRBV10-3 and TRBJ2-2; D possibly corresponds to TRBD2 (6 bases). Germline V lookup: CDR1 ENHRY, CDR2 SYGVKD. The CDR3 extends over 17 amino acids. Trimming cost V 3 bases and J 5 bases, with 19 bases left between them. CDR3 nucleotides: TGTGCCATCAGTGACCCTCGGGACTCACGACCAACCGGGGAGCTGTTTTTT. Protein sequence: CAISDPRDSRPTGELFF.

V is TRBV19 and J is TRBJ1-3; no clear D. V was pared by 6 bases and J by 0 bases, with 6 bases between. Per germline, CDR1 LNHDA and CDR2 SQIVND (reference sequence). The CDR3 runs 13 residues. CDR3: CASRQNSGNTIYF. CDR3 DNA sequence: TGTGCCAGTAGACAGAACTCTGGAAACACCATATATTTT.

This clone was seen once. The chain employs TRBV7-8 and TRBJ2-5; 11 bases fit TRBD1. The CDR3 consists of 15 residues. V lost 1 base, J lost 6 bases, and 4 bases stayed unmatched. Germline assignment: CDR1 SGHVS and CDR2 FQNEAQ. CDR3 protein: CASSLGTGGPKTQYF. CDR3 DNA: TGTGCCAGCAGCTTAGGGACAGGGGGCCCGAAGACCCAGTACTTC.

This clone came up a few times. V and J are TRBV4-2 and TRBJ1-3; D ambiguous. This CDR3 contains 16 residues. The germline gives CDR1 LGHNA, CDR2 YNFKEQ. V was trimmed by 0 bases and J by 0 bases, leaving 9 bases between them. CDR3 in DNA: TGTGCCAGCAGCCAAGAAGCGGGAACCTCTGGAAACACCATATATTTT. As protein: CASSQEAGTSGNTIYF.

CDR3 DNA: TGTGCCAGCAGGAGGGTGGGGACAGGGGATTACAATGAGCAGTTCTTC. Residues: CASRRVGTGDYNEQFF. V gene TRBV2 combines with J gene TRBJ2-1; 10 bases map to TRBD1. Germline V gene sequence: CDR1 SNHLY, CDR2 FYNNEI. This CDR3 has 16 residues. The ends lost 6 bases at V and 4 bases at J; junction bases unmatched: 9.

This chain connects TRBV28 to TRBJ1-2, with D possibly being TRBD1 (6 bases). V lost 6 bases, J lost 12 bases, and 23 bases lay in between. CDR1 and CDR2 from the germline V gene are MDHEN and SYDVKM. This CDR3 is 14 amino acids long. CDR3 bases: TGTGCCAGCAGGTCCCCGGCCAGGGGCCAAGATCACACCTTC. Translating it yields CASRSPARGQDHTF.

The V gene is TRBV7-9, the J gene TRBJ1-2; 11 bases match TRBD1. V was pared by 5 bases and J by 8 bases, with 7 bases of the junction left unmatched. CDR3 length equals 14 residues. Germline loops: CDR1 SEHNR, CDR2 FQNEAQ (reference sequence). The CDR3 sequence is CASSHRTGGMGYTF. CDR3 DNA sequence: TGTGCCAGCAGCCACAGGACAGGGGGCATGGGCTACACCTTC.

The rearrangement uses TRBV5-6 and TRBJ1-1, with 8 bases aligning to TRBD1. J was trimmed by 1 base and V by 0 bases; bases with no gene match: 8. The CDR3 length is 17 residues. Germline loops: CDR1 SGHDT, CDR2 YYEEEE. The CDR3 sequence is CASSLVSWQGANTEAFF. As DNA, the CDR3 is TGTGCCAGCAGCTTGGTGTCGTGGCAGGGGGCGAACACTGAAGCTTTCTTT. Full variable domain (rest looked up from reference TRBV5-6 and TRBJ1-1): DAGVTQSPTHLIKTRGQQVTLRCSPKSGHDTVSWYQQALGQGPQFIFQYYEEEERQRGNFPDRFSGHQFPNYSSELNVNALLLGDSALYLCASSLVSWQGANTEAFFGQGTRLTVV.

This clone has only one observation. The genes are TRBV7-9 and TRBJ2-7; 8 positions match TRBD2. CDR3 length equals 14 residues. CDR1 SEHNR and CDR2 FQNEAQ come from the germline V gene (reference sequence). Trimming removed 5 bases from V and 3 bases from J; junction bases left unmatched: 6. The CDR3 DNA follows: TGTGCCAGCAGCCAAACTAGCGGCCACTACGAGCAGTACTTC. This sequence encodes CASSQTSGHYEQYF.

CDR3 in amino acids: CASSQDRAYEQYF. Here the CDR3 DNA reads TGTGCCAGCAGCCAAGACAGGGCCTACGAGCAGTACTTC. The chain couples TRBV7-6 to TRBJ2-7, with 7 bases lining up with TRBD1. CDR1 SGHVS and CDR2 FNYEAQ come from the germline V gene. CDR3 length equals 13 residues. Trimming removed 5 bases from V and 2 bases from J; junction bases left unmatched: 3. Full variable domain (remainder filled in from reference TRBV7-6 and TRBJ2-7): GAGVSQSPRYKVTKRGQDVALRCDPISGHVSLYWYRQALGQGPEFLTYFNYEAQQDKSGLPNDRFSAERPEGSISTLTIQRTEQRDSAMYRCASSQDRAYEQYFGPGTRLTVT.

The chain has TRBV5-4 and TRBJ2-5, with unresolved D. The germline V gene has CDR1 SGHNT and CDR2 YYREEE (reference sequence). This CDR3 has 13 residues. The ends were cut back, 4 bases at V and 1 base at J, with 8 bases in the middle. Here the CDR3 reads CASSPQVQETQYF. Here the CDR3 DNA reads TGTGCCAGCAGCCCTCAGGTCCAAGAGACCCAGTACTTC. The full variable domain, completed using reference TRBV5-4 and TRBJ2-5, is ETGVTQSPTHLIKTRGQQVTLRCSSQSGHNTVSWYQQALGQGPQFIFQYYREEENGRGNFPPRFSGLQFPNYSSELNVNALELDDSALYLCASSPQVQETQYFGPGTRLLVL.

The chain combines TRBV5-1 with TRBJ2-7, with TRBD1 matching over 8 bases. Germline CDR1 reads SGHRS; CDR2 reads YFSETQ. V shed 10 bases, J shed 2 bases, and the junction held 8 bases outside the gene matches. The CDR3 is made up of 13 amino acids. The CDR3, as DNA: TGCGCCGATCGACAGGGGACCCCCTACGAGCAGTACTTC. It encodes CADRQGTPYEQYF.